These 24 T cell receptor beta chains were sequenced from one sample in a study of T-cell memory formation after mild COVID-19 (dated by TCRdb to the early 2020s). The library relied on 5' RACE. Sequencing used an Illumina NovaSeq 6000. Through fastp at Q25 and MiXCR, TCRdb rebuilt clones from the public reads, retaining in-frame beta chains. Every CDR3 protein is listed once, alongside the most common genes and DNA of its rows. The sample table contains about 430,000 distinct CDR3 sequences; only one count was recorded for more than 15% of them. 20% to 25% of the sample belongs to the ten largest clones. Source material: PBMCs or a T cell subset sorted from them (not recorded which). These receptor sequences come from a man between 18 and 35 years old who had mild COVID-19 (a few samples of this study predate the infection). The sample titles of this study are shuffled in the database, so cell type and time point are left out; the donor was told from shared clones.

Here the CDR3 reads CASSLDLTGTDTQYF. The DNA of the CDR3 is TGTGCCAGCAGCCTTGATTTGACAGGCACAGATACGCAGTATTTT. The V gene is TRBV12-3 or TRBV12-4, the J gene TRBJ2-3, with D perhaps TRBD1 (5 bases). Trimming removed 6 bases at V and 1 base at J, with 14 bases between. The CDR3 has 15 amino acids.

V usage is TRBV29-1 and J usage is TRBJ1-2; possible D gene TRBD1, 6 bases. The CDR3 totals 13 residues. Per germline, CDR1 SQVTM and CDR2 ANQGSEA. The germline V and J ends were trimmed by 6 bases and 2 bases, with 13 bases remaining between them. The CDR3 bases are TGCAGCGTGGGCACTACAGGGAACTATGGCTACACCTTC. Its translation is CSVGTTGNYGYTF.

This clonotype was observed a few times. The chain carries TRBV20-1 and TRBJ2-6; 7 bases map to TRBD2. The CDR3 loop spans 21 amino acids. Looked up from germline, CDR1 is DFQATT and CDR2 is SNEGSKA (reference sequence). Germline trimming cut 6 bases from V and 4 bases from J; bases unmatched to any gene: 27. The CDR3 loop reads CSARVSAFSGVHTLGANVLTF. The CDR3, as DNA: TGCAGTGCCAGGGTGTCGGCTTTCAGCGGGGTCCATACTCTCGGGGCCAACGTCCTGACTTTC.

This clonotype has a count of ten or more. DNA for the CDR3: TGTGCCATTCTCTCGCGTTCCGGGACAGGGGCGATGAAGGGGGCCAACGTCCTGACTTTC. Encoded protein: CAILSRSGTGAMKGANVLTF. V usage is TRBV7-9 and J usage is TRBJ2-6; 10 bases are shared with TRBD1. The ends lost 10 bases at V and 4 bases at J; junction bases unmatched: 22. The germline V gene has CDR1 SEHNR and CDR2 FQNEAQ (reference sequence). This CDR3 is 20 amino acids long.

The chain has TRBV4-1 and TRBJ2-4, with 7 bases identical to TRBD1. Unmatched junction bases numbered 4, after V lost 0 bases and J lost 8 bases. The CDR3 length is 14 residues. CDR1 and CDR2 (germline): MGHRA, YSYEKL. The CDR3 DNA is TGCGCCAGCAGCCAAGATCAGGGGGAAGACATTCAGTACTTC. It is translated as CASSQDQGEDIQYF.

This clonotype occurred a few times. This rearrangement joins TRBV27 to TRBJ2-7; TRBD2 matches at 9 bases. The CDR3 is 13 residues long. Per germline, CDR1 MNHEY and CDR2 SMNVEV (reference sequence). After removal of 5 bases from V and 4 bases from J, the junction contained 3 bases not matched to a gene. The CDR3 reads CASSPRGGYEQYV. DNA of the CDR3: TGTGCCAGCAGTCCGCGGGGGGGGTACGAGCAGTACGTC.

This clonotype was recorded a few times. The chain recombines TRBV11-2 with TRBJ2-3; D might be TRBD2 (6 bases). V was pared by 6 bases and J by 2 bases, with 15 bases between. Germline V lookup: CDR1 SGHAT, CDR2 FQNNGV. This CDR3 has 15 amino acids. The CDR3: CASSPKAGNTDTQYF. The DNA for the CDR3 is TGTGCCAGCAGTCCTAAGGCGGGGAACACAGATACGCAGTATTTT.

This clonotype was seen a few times. This chain joins TRBV7-2 and TRBJ2-2; TRBD2 matches 14 bases. Per the germline V gene, CDR1 is SGHTA and CDR2 is FQGNSA. The CDR3 sequence is 20 residues long. V shed 0 bases and J 7 bases; nucleotides not matched to a gene: 13. The CDR3 bases are TGTGCCAGCAGCTTAGCGGTCTACCGACTAGCGGGGGGGCCAAACGGGGAGCTGTTTTTT. Translating gives CASSLAVYRLAGGPNGELFF.

The chain carries TRBV7-2 and TRBJ2-5; a weak D match, TRBD1 (5 bases). Trimming shortened V by 5 bases and J by 6 bases, and 16 bases separated the two germline ends. Germline CDR1 is SGHTA and CDR2 is FQGNSA. The length of the CDR3 is 14 residues. The CDR3 loop is CASSVPAGWQTQYF. CDR3 coding DNA: TGTGCCAGCAGCGTTCCGGCAGGGTGGCAGACCCAGTACTTC.

In this sample, this clonotype turned up a few times. This sequence joins TRBV5-1 and TRBJ2-2; D call uncertain. V was trimmed by 5 bases and J by 1 base, leaving 15 bases between them. CDR1 and CDR2 (germline): SGHRS, YFSETQ. CDR3 size: 16 residues. Here the CDR3 DNA reads TGCGCCAGCAGAACCTCGGCGGACGGGAACACCGGGGAGCTGTTTTTT. Its protein product is CASRTSADGNTGELFF.

The chain employs TRBV30 and TRBJ1-1; the D is unclear. The germline V gene has CDR1 GTSNPN and CDR2 SVGIG (reference sequence). CDR3 length: 14 residues. V lost 0 bases, J lost 12 bases, and 20 bases lay in between. CDR3 residues: CAWSVGQRAIDTFF. The CDR3 bases are TGTGCCTGGAGTGTAGGGCAGCGCGCAATTGATACTTTCTTT.

V usage is TRBV7-2 and J usage is TRBJ1-1; D ambiguous. Trimming shortened V by 5 bases and J by 4 bases, and 17 bases separated the two germline ends. Germline CDR1 SGHTA, CDR2 FQGNSA. This CDR3 comprises 15 residues. CDR3 amino acids: CASSRSVGFGTEAFF. The CDR3 bases are TGTGCCAGCAGCCGCAGCGTGGGATTTGGCACTGAAGCTTTCTTT.

The gene calls are TRBV7-2 and TRBJ2-7, with 8 bases fitting TRBD2. There are 17 residues in the CDR3. CDR1 is SGHTA, CDR2 FQGNSA, per germline. V gave up 1 base and J gave up 2 bases; unmatched junction bases: 10. The CDR3 region is CASSLDSLWRGAYEQYF. The CDR3 nucleotides read TGTGCCAGCAGCTTAGACTCCCTCTGGCGGGGGGCCTACGAGCAGTACTTC.

The V gene is TRBV2, the J gene TRBJ2-1, with 10 bases matching TRBD2. The germline gives CDR1 SNHLY, CDR2 FYNNEI. The trim removed 4 bases at V and 7 bases at J, leaving 7 bases unmatched. The CDR3 runs 15 residues. For the CDR3, the DNA is TGTGCCAGCAGTGGACAGCGGGGGGGCTGGAATGAGCAGTTCTTC. This sequence encodes CASSGQRGGWNEQFF.

This sequence joins TRBV7-3 and TRBJ2-3; no definite D call. V lost 2 bases to trimming and J lost 4 bases, with 10 bases between them. Germline V gives CDR1 SGHTA, CDR2 FQGTGA. The CDR3 totals 14 residues. The DNA for the CDR3 is TGTGCCAGCAGCTTAGGTTTTGGGTCAGATACGCAGTATTTT. This gives the protein CASSLGFGSDTQYF.

This clonotype has more than one count but fewer than ten. The chain links TRBV25-1 to TRBJ1-2; D unresolved. V lost 8 bases, J lost 3 bases, and 7 bases lay in between. The CDR3 extends over 11 amino acids. Per germline, CDR1 MGHDK and CDR2 SYGVNS. CDR3 in amino acids: CASSGYYGYTF. Written as DNA, the CDR3 is TGTGCCAGCTCCGGGTACTATGGCTACACCTTC.

This clonotype was observed a handful of times. The gene calls are TRBV12-3 or TRBV12-4 and TRBJ2-1, with D possibly being TRBD1 (6 bases). Trimming removed 7 bases from V and 2 bases from J, with 12 bases in between. The CDR3 is made up of 14 amino acids. The CDR3 nucleotides are TGTGCCAGCACGGTAGGGACACCCTACAATGAGCAGTTCTTC. Translation: CASTVGTPYNEQFF.

This clonotype was picked up a small number of times. This chain joins TRBV28 and TRBJ1-1, with D perhaps matching TRBD1 (6 bases). V lost 4 bases, J lost 8 bases, and 14 bases lay in between. The germline V gene has CDR1 MDHEN and CDR2 SYDVKM. CDR3 length: 13 amino acids. Written as DNA, the CDR3 is TGTGCCAGCAGTTCGCCATACAGGGCCGAAGCTTTCTTT. Protein sequence: CASSSPYRAEAFF.

The rearrangement links TRBV9 to TRBJ2-5; no definite D call. The V end lost 2 bases, the J end lost 4 bases, and 9 bases lay between the germline ends. The germline gives CDR1 SGDLS, CDR2 YYNGEE. The CDR3 spans 13 residues. CDR3 sequence reads: CASSVSVIETQYF. The CDR3 DNA is TGTGCCAGCAGCGTGTCGGTGATAGAGACCCAGTACTTC.

The chain is built from TRBV6-2 or TRBV6-3 and TRBJ2-2; D remains unclear. This CDR3 spans 14 amino acids. The V and J ends lost 5 bases and 5 bases respectively, with 12 bases between them. Germline V CDR1 and CDR2: MNHEY, SVGEGT. The CDR3: CASSPRGKTGELFF. DNA for the CDR3: TGTGCCAGCAGTCCCCGTGGGAAAACCGGGGAGCTGTTTTTT.

The CDR3 nucleotides read TGCAGCGTTGAAGGGCTCCGCCAAGAGACCCAGTACTTC. The encoded protein is CSVEGLRQETQYF. The genes are TRBV29-1 and TRBJ2-5, with D hard to call. This CDR3 has 13 amino acids. The V end lost 1 base, the J end lost 1 base, and 7 bases lay between the germline ends. Per the germline V gene, CDR1 is SQVTM and CDR2 is ANQGSEA.

This chain uses TRBV9 with TRBJ2-3; 7 bases match TRBD2. With V trimmed by 0 bases and J by 1 base, 2 bases remained unmatched. The CDR3 is 15 residues long. CDR1 and CDR2 from the germline V gene are SGDLS and YYNGEE. The CDR3: CASSVGSGGTDTQYF. The CDR3 DNA sequence: TGTGCCAGCAGCGTAGGCAGCGGGGGCACAGATACGCAGTATTTT.

The chain employs TRBV20-1 and TRBJ2-3; 10 nucleotides match TRBD2. V was pared by 6 bases and J by 5 bases, with 8 bases of the junction left unmatched. Germline loops: CDR1 DFQATT, CDR2 SNEGSKA (reference sequence). CDR3 length equals 14 residues. For the CDR3, the DNA is TGCAGTGCGCCCGGGACTAGCGATTTAGATACGCAGTATTTT. This sequence encodes CSAPGTSDLDTQYF.

The chain combines TRBV18 with TRBJ1-5, with a tentative D call TRBD1 (5 bases). V shed 6 bases and J shed 3 bases, with 12 bases lying between them. The germline CDR1 and CDR2 sequences are KGHSH and LQKENI. The CDR3 contains 14 residues. The CDR3 sequence: CASSRGGDNQPQHF. In DNA, the CDR3 is TGTGCCAGCTCCCGGGGGGGTGACAATCAGCCCCAGCATTTT.